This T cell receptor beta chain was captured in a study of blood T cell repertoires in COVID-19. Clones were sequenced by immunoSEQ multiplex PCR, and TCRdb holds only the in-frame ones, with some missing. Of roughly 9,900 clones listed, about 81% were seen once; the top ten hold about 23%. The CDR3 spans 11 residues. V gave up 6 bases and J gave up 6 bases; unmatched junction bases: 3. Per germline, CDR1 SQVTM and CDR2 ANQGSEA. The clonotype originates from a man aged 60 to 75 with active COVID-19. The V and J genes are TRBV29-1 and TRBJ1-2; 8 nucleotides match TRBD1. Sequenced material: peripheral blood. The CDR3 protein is CSVQGANGYTF. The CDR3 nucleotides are TGCAGCGTCCAGGGGGCAAATGGCTACACCTTC.